These 15 T cell receptor beta chains were sequenced from one sample in a study of T cells in women clearing cervical HPV infection (dated by TCRdb to the late 2010s). Preparation of the library involved the immunoSEQ multiplex PCR assay. What TCRdb holds here is the immuneACCESS table cut down to in-frame rearrangements. Part of the clones is not present; checked against another copy, under half of the missing clones reflect an unresolved V gene, and the others are unexplained. This sample's clone table shows around 48,000 clones. Around 1.5% of the sample is taken by the ten largest. Specimen: blood buffy coat. The receptors stem from a woman aged 18-70 years with a cervical HPV16 infection that either progressed to CIN3+ or cleared (not recorded which).

To note about this clone: The read terminates 3 residues ahead of where the CDR3 ends, so the germline J gene completes it. This chain links TRBV7-6 with TRBJ2-3, with a weak D call TRBD1 (5 bases). CDR1 SGHVS and CDR2 FNYEAQ come from the germline V gene. Trimming took 7 bases from V and 5 from J, leaving 10 bases between them. The CDR3 has 12 amino acids. The CDR3 loop is CASKRRGDTQYF. The part of the CDR3 DNA that was read is TGTGCCAGCAAAAGAAGGGGAGATACG.

Comment on this clone: The CDR3 extends 3 residues past the end of the read, so its final part is completed from the germline J gene. The V gene is TRBV5-1, the J gene TRBJ2-7; no reliable D call. The CDR3 length is 20 residues. Germline CDR1 SGHRS, CDR2 YFSETQ. The V end lost 1 base, the J end lost 3 bases, and 29 bases lay between the germline ends. CDR3 region: CASSLLLGSHVRFTYYEQYF. The covered CDR3 bases are TGCGCCAGCAGCTTGCTACTCGGGTCTCACGTCCGATTTACCTACTACGAG.

Points on this clone: From the germline J gene comes the end of the CDR3, since the read stops 3 residues before it. The chain combines TRBV6-2 or TRBV6-3 with TRBJ2-7; TRBD1 agrees at 8 bases. There are 15 residues in the CDR3. The germline V gene encodes CDR1 MNHEY and CDR2 SVGEGT. The V segment lost 0 bases and the J segment 6 bases; nucleotides outside the gene matches: 7. Partial CDR3 DNA: TGTGCCAGCAGTTACTCGTTTGACAGGGGAGGCGAG. Protein product: CASSYSFDRGGE. In full, the CDR3 is CASSYSFDRGGEQYF.

As regards this clone: The missing CDR3 end, 3 residues past where the read stops, is filled in from the germline J gene. The rearrangement uses TRBV7-2 and TRBJ2-3; 9 positions agree with TRBD2. Germline V gives CDR1 SGHTA, CDR2 FQGNSA. This CDR3 has 15 residues. The ends lost 4 bases at V and 0 bases at J; junction bases unmatched: 2. CDR3 protein: CASSSSGGSTDTQYF. The covered CDR3 bases are TGTGCCAGCAGCTCGAGCGGGGGGAGCACAGATACG. The full variable domain, with the rest looked up from reference TRBV7-2 and TRBJ2-3, is GAGVSQSPSNKVTEKGKDVELRCDPISGHTALYWYRQSLGQGLEFLIYFQGNSAPDKSGLPSDRFSAERTGGSVSTLTIQRTQQEDSAVYLCASSSSGGSTDTQYFGPGTRLTVL.

Worth noting for this clone: Sequencing ends 3 residues short of the CDR3 end; the germline J gene provides the rest. The genes are TRBV7-3 and TRBJ1-2; 9 positions agree with TRBD1. This CDR3 comprises 13 residues. In germline, CDR1 is SGHTA, CDR2 FQGTGA. The CDR3 bases that were read are TGTGCCAGCAGCCAGGGACAGGGTGAGAGA. It encodes CASSQGQGER. The entire CDR3 sequence reads CASSQGQGERYTF.

To note about this clone: The read stops 3 residues short of the end of the CDR3; the missing end is completed from the germline J gene. J is TRBJ1-4 and V is TRBV18; TRBD1 agrees at 12 bases. Per the germline V gene, CDR1 is KGHSH and CDR2 is LQKENI. The CDR3 covers 16 residues. V shed 1 base, J shed 8 bases, and the junction held 5 bases outside the gene matches. CDR3 DNA (partial): TGTGCCAGCTCACCACTGGGACAGGGGGCAGGAGAAAAA. This encodes CASSPLGQGAGEK. Given in full, the CDR3 is CASSPLGQGAGEKLFF.

In the case of this clone: The CDR3 is cut off 3 residues early in the read; its end comes from the germline J gene. The chain employs TRBV6-4 and TRBJ2-3, with a weak D call TRBD2 (5 bases). The germline V and J ends were trimmed by 0 bases and 5 bases, with 9 bases remaining between them. Per the germline V gene, CDR1 is MRHNA and CDR2 is SNTAGT. CDR3 length: 14 residues. Here the CDR3 reads CASSDSRGGDTQYF. Incomplete CDR3 DNA: TGTGCCAGCAGTGACTCCCGGGGTGGAGATACG.

With respect to this clone: The sequence runs out 3 residues before the end of the CDR3; the remainder is reconstructed from the germline J gene. The chain employs TRBV11-2 and TRBJ1-6; 7 bases are shared with TRBD1. The CDR3 is made up of 15 amino acids. Germline V gene lookup returns CDR1 SGHAT and CDR2 FQNNGV. The junction had 10 bases not matched to a gene; V was cut back by 5 bases and J by 9 bases. Incomplete CDR3 DNA: TGTGCCAGCAGCCCGCAGGGGGTTGGGGTTTCACCC. Amino acids: CASSPQGVGVSP. The full CDR3 is CASSPQGVGVSPLHF. The full variable domain, with the rest looked up from reference TRBV11-2 and TRBJ1-6, is EAGVAQSPRYKIIEKRQSVAFWCNPISGHATLYWYQQILGQGPKLLIQFQNNGVVDDSQLPKDRFSAERLKGVDSTLKIQPAKLEDSAVYLCASSPQGVGVSPLHFGNGTRLTVT.

Notes on this clone: The sequenced fragment ends 3 residues before the CDR3 boundary, so the rest is inferred from the germline J gene. The chain links TRBV5-4 to TRBJ2-7; 9 bases are a match to TRBD2. CDR3 size: 15 residues. CDR1 and CDR2 from the germline V gene are SGHNT and YYREEE (reference sequence). Losses at the gene ends were 0 bases for V and 2 bases for J; bases not matched to a gene: 3. The CDR3 bases that were read are TGTGCCAGCAGCTTGGATGGCGGGGGGGCCTACGAG. Its translation is CASSLDGGGAYE. The entire CDR3 protein is CASSLDGGGAYEQYF.

As to this clone: The read gets to within 3 residues of the CDR3 end, and the germline J gene fills in the rest. This chain uses TRBV9 with TRBJ2-1; 13 positions agree with TRBD2. This CDR3 has 16 amino acids. CDR1 SGDLS and CDR2 YYNGEE come from the germline V gene. Germline trimming cut 2 bases from V and 4 bases from J; bases unmatched to any gene: 3. Partial CDR3 DNA: TGTGCCAGCAGCGTCACTAGCGGGGGGGGTTACAATGAG. This encodes CASSVTSGGGYNE. From start to end, the CDR3 is CASSVTSGGGYNEQFF.

Partial CDR3 DNA: TGTGCCAGCAGTGAAGTCAGCGGGAGTTACGAG. Translation gives CASSEVSGSYE. The complete CDR3 sequence is CASSEVSGSYEQYF. This rearrangement joins TRBV6-1 to TRBJ2-7; 8 positions match TRBD2. The read ends 3 residues before the CDR3 terminus; that terminus is restored from the germline J gene. The length of the CDR3 is 14 residues. J gave up 4 bases and V 1 base, and 3 bases lay outside the gene matches. CDR1 is MNHNS, CDR2 SASEGT, per germline.

On this clone itself: The read is 3 residues too short to cover the CDR3 end, so that end is filled in from the germline J gene. V is TRBV7-9 and J is TRBJ2-6; 7 bases are a match to TRBD2. Losses at the gene ends were 2 bases for V and 2 bases for J; bases not matched to a gene: 0. This CDR3 region has 15 residues. Germline V CDR1 and CDR2: SEHNR, FQNEAQ (reference sequence). CDR3 in amino acids: CASSLRGAGANVLTF. CDR3 DNA, as far as it was read: TGTGCCAGCAGCTTACGGGGGGCTGGGGCCAACGTC.

Comment on this clone: The read ends 3 residues before the CDR3 terminus; that terminus is restored from the germline J gene. The genes are TRBV6-2 or TRBV6-3 and TRBJ2-2; a weak D match, TRBD1 (6 bases). V was cut by 4 bases and J by 0 bases, with 9 bases left in between. The CDR3 covers 15 residues. Germline V gene data show CDR1 as MNHEY and CDR2 as SVGEGT. CDR3 region: CASSWGPPNTGELFF. CDR3 DNA, as far as it was read: TGTGCCAGCAGTTGGGGGCCCCCGAACACCGGGGAG.

Points on this clone: Read data end 3 residues before the CDR3 end; the end is taken from the germline J gene. This sequence joins TRBV4-2 and TRBJ1-3; 8 bases are a match to TRBD1. Germline CDR1 LGHNA, CDR2 YNFKEQ. This CDR3 is built from 19 residues. V lost 4 bases, J lost 4 bases, and 18 bases stayed unmatched. CDR3 in amino acids: CASSPSPGQAYVPGNTIYF. The part of the CDR3 DNA that was read is TGTGCCAGCAGCCCGAGTCCGGGACAGGCCTATGTTCCAGGAAACACC.

On this clone: With the read ending 3 residues before the CDR3 end, the germline J gene is used to fill in that end. The genes are TRBV19 and TRBJ2-1, with a possible D match to TRBD2 (7 bases). Germline values: CDR1 LNHDA, CDR2 SQIVND (reference sequence). Trimming left V 0 bases short and J 8 bases short, with 11 bases between. The CDR3 consists of 14 residues. CDR3 in amino acids: CASSIERGAYEQFF. The covered CDR3 bases are TGTGCCAGTAGTATAGAACGGGGGGCCTATGAG.